The 18 T cell receptor beta chains below come from one sample, sequenced in a study of molecular identifiers for immune sequencing clone quantification. TCRdb itself ran the PCR reads through MiXCR, one entry per CDR3 protein. The sample has about 320,000 distinct CDR3 sequences, about 22% seen once. Sample: naive CD8+ T cells from blood, with Jurkat cell RNA spiked in. The subset here: FACS-sorted CD8+CD4-CCR7+CD45RA+ naive T cells. These receptors came from a human donor in good health. Some libraries in this study had Jurkat cell RNA spiked in.

Ten or more counts support this clonotype. V usage is TRBV14 and J usage is TRBJ1-3; TRBD1 is a possible D gene (6 bases). This CDR3 is built from 16 residues. V lost 4 bases and J 3 bases, leaving 16 bases between the germline ends. In germline, CDR1 is SGHDN, CDR2 FVKESK. CDR3 DNA sequence: TGTGCCAGCAGCCGGCAGGGGTATCCAGATGGAAACACCATATATTTT. This sequence encodes CASSRQGYPDGNTIYF.

V gene TRBV27 combines with J gene TRBJ2-3; TRBD2 agrees at 14 bases. The CDR3 covers 18 residues. Trimming took 3 bases from V and 10 from J; bases not matched to a gene: 15. CDR1 is MNHEY and CDR2 is SMNVEV in the germline V gene (reference sequence). CDR3 DNA sequence: TGTGCCAGCAGTTTCGTAGGTACCGGGACTAGCGGGAGTGATGCGCAGTATTTT. This translates into CASSFVGTGTSGSDAQYF.

This clonotype has a handful of counts. The rearrangement links TRBV7-9 to TRBJ2-1, with TRBD1 as a possible D gene (5 bases). Germline V gene sequence: CDR1 SEHNR, CDR2 FQNEAQ (reference sequence). V was shortened by 5 bases and J by 7 bases, with 15 bases between the two germline ends. The CDR3 is 14 amino acids. The CDR3 here is CASSPPRAGNEQFF. The CDR3 DNA is TGTGCCAGCAGCCCGCCCAGGGCCGGGAATGAGCAGTTCTTC.

This clonotype was observed at least ten times. This chain links TRBV7-9 with TRBJ1-1; D unresolved. The CDR3 loop spans 13 amino acids. Germline loops: CDR1 SEHNR, CDR2 FQNEAQ (reference sequence). Trimming cost V 3 bases and J 7 bases, with 12 bases left between them. The CDR3 loop reads CASSFSSGDEAFF. The CDR3 region has the DNA TGTGCCAGCAGCTTTAGCTCGGGAGATGAAGCTTTCTTT.

This clonotype was counted many times. V and J are TRBV3-1 and TRBJ2-5; no reliable D call. CDR3 length: 13 residues. V lost 1 base and J lost 3, with 6 bases in between. Germline V lookup: CDR1 LGHDT, CDR2 YNNKEL (reference sequence). The CDR3: CASSQVPEETQYF. The CDR3 DNA follows: TGTGCCAGCAGCCAAGTCCCCGAAGAGACCCAGTACTTC.

This clonotype has a count of ten or more. The rearrangement links TRBV6-1 to TRBJ2-2; D is undetermined. V lost 6 bases and J 6 bases, leaving 5 bases between the germline ends. CDR1 MNHNS and CDR2 SASEGT come from the germline V gene. CDR3 length: 11 residues. Written as DNA, the CDR3 is TGTGCCAGCAGCCCCGCCGGGGAGCTGTTTTTT. It specifies CASSPAGELFF.

A word on this clonotype: Possible read error: a much larger clone is one base away. The V call is TRBV27, the J call TRBJ1-1, with a tentative D call TRBD1 (5 bases). This CDR3 is 15 amino acids long. Germline CDR1 MNHEY, CDR2 SMNVEV (reference sequence). CDR3 protein: CASYLVGGLNTKAFF. CDR3 nucleotides: TGTGCCAGCTACCTAGTTGGGGGACTGAACACTAAAGCTTTCTTT.

Remarks on this clonotype: This sequence may be a read error, since a much larger clone differs from it by one base. The chain has TRBV30 and TRBJ2-3, with 12 nucleotides matching TRBD1. Germline V gene data show CDR1 as GTSNPN and CDR2 as SVGIG (reference sequence). There are 16 residues in the CDR3. The CDR3 nucleotides read TGTGCCTGGGCGAGCACCGGGACAGGGGGCACAGATACGCAGTGTTTT. Amino acids: CAWASTGTGGTDTQCF.

As to this clonotype: Since a much larger clone is just one base distant, this may be a read error. The chain employs TRBV5-6 and TRBJ1-3; D is undetermined. The CDR3 runs 13 residues. Trimming pared 0 bases from V and 9 bases from J, leaving 10 bases between. Germline V gene data show CDR1 as SGHDT and CDR2 as YYEEEE. CDR3 coding DNA: TGTGCCAGCAGCTTGGGTTCCTCAAGCACCATATATTTT. As protein: CASSLGSSSTIYF.

This clonotype showed up just a few times. Germline and junction disagree at one end, which may indicate a read error. This sequence joins TRBV4-3 and TRBJ1-1; D gene ambiguous. This CDR3 has 14 residues. Germline V gene lookup returns CDR1 LGHNA and CDR2 YSLEER. CDR3 DNA sequence: TGCGCCAGCAGCCAAGATACGGGGAACAATGAAGCTTTCTTT. Translating it yields CASSQDTGNNEAFF.

This clonotype was seen only once. This chain joins TRBV6-2 or TRBV6-3 and TRBJ2-3, with D perhaps matching TRBD2 (5 bases). Germline CDR1 reads MNHEY; CDR2 reads SVGEGT. The CDR3 contains 15 residues. V was trimmed by 7 bases and J by 0 bases, leaving 14 bases between them. The CDR3 DNA reads TGTGCCAGCAACCCCGTTTGGACTAGCACAGATACGCAGTATTTT. Translation: CASNPVWTSTDTQYF.

With respect to this clonotype: Since a much larger clone is just one base distant, this may be a read error. V gene TRBV2 combines with J gene TRBJ1-1; D is uncertain. Germline V gene sequence: CDR1 SNHLY, CDR2 FYNNEI. CDR3 length equals 13 residues. Trimming stripped 3 bases from V and 4 bases from J, with 9 bases between. The CDR3 DNA sequence: TGTGCCAGCAGTGACACATGTGGCACTGAAGCTTTCTTT. It specifies CASSDTCGTEAFF.

This clonotype was detected a few times. The chain is built from TRBV3-1 and TRBJ2-2; D possibly uses TRBD1 or TRBD2 (5 bases each). The CDR3 length is 15 residues. V was cut by 1 base and J by 7 bases, with 13 bases left in between. Per the germline V gene, CDR1 is LGHDT and CDR2 is YNNKEL (reference sequence). CDR3 in amino acids: CASSQGGVRNGELFF. CDR3 bases: TGTGCCAGCAGCCAAGGAGGGGTTAGGAACGGGGAGCTGTTTTTT.

The chain employs TRBV9 and TRBJ2-4; tentative D call: TRBD1 (5 bases). Germline V lookup: CDR1 SGDLS, CDR2 YYNGEE. The CDR3 consists of 15 residues. With 4 bases removed from V and 0 bases from J, the gap between germline ends came to 11 bases. CDR3 sequence reads: CASSTGVLAKNIQYF. The CDR3 DNA reads as TGTGCCAGCAGCACAGGAGTACTAGCCAAAAACATTCAGTACTTC.

The rearrangement joins TRBV11-2 to TRBJ1-1; no firm D call. The length of the CDR3 is 12 residues. V gave up 4 bases and J gave up 4 bases, with 7 bases separating them. Germline CDR1 SGHAT, CDR2 FQNNGV. CDR3 loop: CASSSRSTEAFF. The DNA of the CDR3 is TGTGCCAGCAGCTCAAGGAGCACTGAAGCTTTCTTT.

The genes are TRBV12-3 or TRBV12-4 and TRBJ2-3, with TRBD2 identical over 12 bases. V shed 5 bases and J 4 bases; nucleotides not matched to a gene: 4. The length of the CDR3 is 15 residues. The CDR3 DNA reads as TGTGCCAGCAGTCCTAGCGGGAGGGCATCAGATACGCAGTATTTT. This gives the protein CASSPSGRASDTQYF.

This clonotype was counted many times. Mismatch with germline at one junction end may stem from a read error. V and J are TRBV19 and TRBJ2-1; TRBD1 matches at 7 bases. The CDR3 runs 15 residues. CDR1 and CDR2 from the germline V gene are LNHDA and SQIVND (reference sequence). CDR3 sequence: CASSIDRASYNEQFF. CDR3 in DNA: TGTGCCAGTAGCATAGACAGGGCCTCCTACAATGAGCAGTTCTTC.

In this sample, this clonotype turned up a few times. The chain couples TRBV6-6 to TRBJ1-5, with 7 bases fitting TRBD1. V lost 2 bases, J lost 3 bases, and 7 bases stayed unmatched. This CDR3 has 16 residues. Germline V gene data show CDR1 as MNHNY and CDR2 as SVGAGI (reference sequence). The CDR3 DNA follows: TGTGCCAGCAGTTACGAGGTCAGGGGGAACAATCAGCCCCAGCATTTT. This codes for CASSYEVRGNNQPQHF.